This T cell receptor (beta chain) was identified during a study of T cells after yellow fever vaccination (dated by TCRdb to between 2017 and 2020). Broadly, across the study: Libraries from fractions with low cell numbers were prepared with the SMART-Seq v4 Ultra Low Input RNA kit. Blood was collected at multiple timepoints before and after primary and secondary immunization, and bulk PBMC replicates and cell subsets were isolated. To follow T-cell clones before and after both primary and booster YFV17D yellow fever vaccination, bulk TCR alpha and beta repertoires underwent longitudinal sequencing. Two healthy male donors, one aged 18 to 29 and one aged 30 to 40 years, made up the cohort. Overall study outcomes, separate from this receptor: Only a couple of donors were included in the study, so the extent to which the findings can be generalized is limited. Compared with the primary T-cell response, the secondary T-cell response was faster but weaker, reaching its peak on day 5 rather than on day 15. After the booster, most of the clones that had expanded following primary vaccination were detected again (approximately 96% of CD4 and around 87% of CD8), which suggests that memory was broadly maintained. A small fraction of clonotypes appeared in both the CD4 and CD8 compartments, likely as a result of convergent recombination. FACS-sorted repertoires could contain abundant contaminating clonotypes from the bulk population, so computational filtering was required.

Reading the label with the study, this specimen's treatment or condition is: live attenuated yellow fever vaccine strain. A standard Ficoll-Paque protocol was used to isolate PBMCs from peripheral blood. Dynabeads CD4 and CD8 positive selection kits were used to isolate CD4 and CD8 T-cell fractions. TriZol was used to extract RNA from bulk PBMCs, CD4 and CD8 fractions, and dextramer-positive and dextramer-negative fractions. The run used an Illumina NovaSeq 6000. TCR cDNA was synthesized by 5'RACE template switching, through which a universal primer site and unique molecular identifiers were introduced. Priming of cDNA synthesis was performed from both the TCR alpha and TCR beta constant segments. Two PCR steps were used to amplify libraries, with sample barcodes and sequencing adapters being added in the second step. Sequencing of libraries was performed on Illumina HiSeq 2500 (2x100 bp) or NovaSeq (2x150 bp). The original pipeline was this. MIGEC handled demultiplexing of reads and collapsing into UMI consensus sequences, while MiXCR performed V(D)J alignment. Vaccine-responding clonotypes were identified with edgeR using replicate PBMC samples, with FDR below 0.01 and a log2 fold change above 5 up to day 15 being required. CD4 or CD8 identity was assigned to each bulk clonotype according to whether the clonotype was present at higher abundance in the sequenced CD4 repertoire or the sequenced CD8 repertoire. TCRdb redid the processing of the public reads, applying fastp at Q25 and MiXCR, and retained in-frame beta chains. Rows with one shared CDR3 protein collapse into an entry with the most common genes and DNA. The V and J calls and clone size are TCRdb's, not the authors'. The sample table lists 340,000 or so distinct CDR3 sequences, roughly an eighth of them with a count of one. Clones ranked in the top ten supply 2.5% to 4% of the sample.

The germline V gene (reference sequence) specifies SEHNR as CDR1 and FQNEAQ as CDR2. V is shortened by 2 bases, J by 2 bases, and the region joining them spans 9 bases. The CDR3 goes from the cysteine to the phenylalanine over 15 residues. The only DNA kept is the CDR3, 45 bases in frame from the first base. This clonotype was observed at least ten times. Its antigen is unknown. The record has no base qualities; no much larger clone is one base away. The chain employs TRBV7-9 and TRBJ2-2; too little of a D gene remains to name it. Sequencing was performed on CD4+ T cells sorted from PBMCs, taken 15 days after the yellow fever booster vaccination. This receptor was identified in a man aged 18 to 29 who received the YFV17D yellow fever vaccine. The nucleotide sequence reads TGTGCCAGCAGCTTAATCAGGAGTAACACCGGGGAGCTGTTTTTT. Protein translation: CASSLIRSNTGELFF.